The clone carrying this T cell receptor beta chain has at least ten counts. Antigen: not known. The source of the sample is a study of CD8 T cells in ankylosing spondylitis. General study points: Reactive arthritis synovial fluid and blood were previously reported to contain some motif variants. Peripheral blood held disease-linked clones only at relatively low frequency, and these were CD8+.

Scientists made TCR beta libraries using quantitative 5'-RACE with molecular barcodes. TCRdb used MiXCR to reprocess the 5' RACE reads, holding one entry per CDR3 protein. The sample contains 100,000 to 150,000 distinct CDR3 sequences, 9.3% of which appear only once. V was cut by 0 bases and J by 0 bases, with 4 bases left in between. The CDR3 runs to 14 residues. From germline, CDR1 is SNHLY and CDR2 FYNNEI. The chain combines TRBV2 with TRBJ2-3; D gene unclear. Source material: blood, either unsorted or a sorted T cell fraction (not recorded which). The sequence was collected from a male donor with ankylosing spondylitis or in good health (not recorded which). Here the CDR3 DNA reads TGTGCCAGCAGTGAAGCGCCAAGCACAGATACGCAGTATTTT. This gives the protein CASSEAPSTDTQYF.